One and the same sample provided the 14 T cell receptor beta chains below, sequenced in a study of T-cell reconstitution after alpha-beta-depleted transplantation in children. During its preparation, the TCRbeta library received unique molecular identifiers. TCRdb itself ran the PCR reads through MiXCR, one entry per CDR3 protein. The sample yields roughly 500,000 distinct CDR3 sequences, approximately 29% seen once. The source material was PBMCs from the stem cell graft donor, sampled from the stem cell graft. The receptors were sampled from a human donor who donated a stem cell graft to a child with aplastic anemia.

The V and J genes are TRBV6-2 or TRBV6-3 and TRBJ1-5, with D possibly being TRBD1 (5 bases). CDR3 size: 14 residues. The ends were cut back, 5 bases at V and 3 bases at J, with 11 bases in the middle. From germline, CDR1 is MNHEY and CDR2 SVGEGT. CDR3 in amino acids: CASSAGLANQPQHF. The CDR3 coding sequence is TGTGCCAGCAGTGCGGGGCTTGCCAATCAGCCCCAGCATTTT.

V gene TRBV28 combines with J gene TRBJ2-7, with 10 nucleotides matching TRBD1. Trimming removed 4 bases from V and 4 bases from J; junction bases left unmatched: 7. The CDR3 covers 15 residues. CDR1 and CDR2 (germline): MDHEN, SYDVKM. The DNA for the CDR3 is TGTGCCAGCAGTTGGGCCGGGACAGGGGTTTACGAGCAGTACTTC. It codes for CASSWAGTGVYEQYF. Based on the CDR3 plus reference TRBV28 and TRBJ2-7, the full variable domain is DVKVTQSSRYLVKRTGEKVFLECVQDMDHENMFWYRQDPGLGLRLIYFSYDVKMKEKGDIPEGYSVSREKKERFSLILESASTNQTSMYLCASSWAGTGVYEQYFGPGTRLTVT.

The CDR3 here is CASTLMTEKGGYTF. The CDR3 coding sequence is TGTGCCAGCACCCTAATGACAGAGAAAGGTGGCTACACCTTC. The chain combines TRBV7-8 with TRBJ1-2; a possible D gene is TRBD1 (5 bases). V lost 7 bases and J 7 bases, leaving 19 bases between the germline ends. Germline V gene sequence: CDR1 SGHVS, CDR2 FQNEAQ. The CDR3 totals 14 residues.

A few counts support this clonotype. The CDR3 region is CASSVGGGTSYEQYF. Here the CDR3 DNA reads TGTGCCAGCAGCGTAGGGGGCGGAACCTCCTACGAGCAGTACTTC. The chain is built from TRBV9 and TRBJ2-7, with D perhaps matching TRBD1 (5 bases). Germline V gene sequence: CDR1 SGDLS, CDR2 YYNGEE. This CDR3 is 15 amino acids long. Deletions cut 0 bases from V and 0 bases from J, with 10 bases between.

This chain joins TRBV15 and TRBJ2-1; TRBD2 matches 10 bases. CDR1 is LNHNV, CDR2 YYDKDF, per germline (reference sequence). This CDR3 is 21 amino acids long. With V trimmed by 1 base and J by 10 bases, 25 bases remained unmatched. The CDR3 bases are TGTGCCACCAGCAGAGGAATCAGTAGGACTAGCGGTTATAAAGCCCGCAGAGAGCAGTTCTTC. Its protein is CATSRGISRTSGYKARREQFF.

The rearrangement links TRBV20-1 to TRBJ2-5; D may be TRBD2 (7 bases). Trimming took 4 bases from V and 6 from J, leaving 15 bases between them. The CDR3 loop spans 13 amino acids. CDR1 is DFQATT and CDR2 is SNEGSKA in the germline V gene (reference sequence). The CDR3: CSAKTSWGQTQYF. CDR3 in DNA: TGCAGTGCTAAGACTAGCTGGGGGCAGACCCAGTACTTC.

This clonotype appeared a few times. The J gene is TRBJ1-3, the V gene TRBV6-5; D is possibly TRBD1 (5 bases). V was cut by 2 bases and J by 3 bases, with 11 bases left in between. The CDR3 sequence is 15 residues long. In germline, CDR1 is MNHEY, CDR2 SVGAGI. The chain's CDR3 is CASSYGQAHGNTIYF. The CDR3 coding sequence is TGTGCCAGCAGTTACGGACAAGCCCATGGAAACACCATATATTTT.

The rearrangement joins TRBV7-2 to TRBJ1-6, with a possible D match to TRBD1 (6 bases). V lost 4 bases and J 8 bases, leaving 21 bases between the germline ends. This CDR3 spans 17 amino acids. CDR1 SGHTA and CDR2 FQGNSA come from the germline V gene. DNA of the CDR3: TGTGCCAGCAGCTCAGCCCGGGGGACAACCGGAGATTCACCCCTCCACTTT. Protein sequence: CASSSARGTTGDSPLHF. The complete variable domain, with remaining parts taken from reference TRBV7-2 and TRBJ1-6, reads GAGVSQSPSNKVTEKGKDVELRCDPISGHTALYWYRQSLGQGLEFLIYFQGNSAPDKSGLPSDRFSAERTGGSVSTLTIQRTQQEDSAVYLCASSSARGTTGDSPLHFGNGTRLTVT.

This clonotype is a singleton in its sample. The J gene is TRBJ2-1, the V gene TRBV19; TRBD1 agrees at 8 bases. The CDR3 is 16 residues long. V trimming: 3 bases; J trimming: 0 bases; junction bases outside the gene matches: 4. Germline V lookup: CDR1 LNHDA, CDR2 SQIVND (reference sequence). The CDR3 DNA sequence: TGTGCCAGTAGTATTCGACAGGGGAGCTCCTACAATGAGCAGTTCTTC. It translates to CASSIRQGSSYNEQFF.

This clonotype was observed a handful of times. This chain connects TRBV28 to TRBJ1-2, with D possibly being TRBD1 (6 bases). The V end lost 8 bases, the J end lost 8 bases, and 15 bases lay between the germline ends. This CDR3 is 12 amino acids long. CDR1 and CDR2 (germline): MDHEN, SYDVKM. In DNA, the CDR3 is TGTGCCAGCGTTCCCAGGGGAGGAGGCTACACCTTC. This translates into CASVPRGGGYTF.

This chain uses TRBV12-3 or TRBV12-4 with TRBJ2-1, with 14 bases matching TRBD2. Trimming cost V 5 bases and J 8 bases; bases outside gene matches: 8. The CDR3 loop spans 16 amino acids. The CDR3 DNA sequence: TGTGCCAGCAGTCCCGCGACTAGCGGGAGGGTATATGAGCAGTTCTTC. It encodes CASSPATSGRVYEQFF.

The chain combines TRBV11-1 with TRBJ2-1; D unclear. The CDR3 is 17 residues long. Germline V gene lookup returns CDR1 SGHAT and CDR2 FQDESV (reference sequence). Trimming stripped 4 bases from V and 0 bases from J, with 16 bases between. CDR3 loop: CASSYDPPARSYNEQFF. CDR3 sequence (DNA): TGTGCCAGCAGCTACGATCCCCCCGCCCGCTCCTACAATGAGCAGTTCTTC.

The chain recombines TRBV2 with TRBJ1-3; unclear D gene. The germline V gene encodes CDR1 SNHLY and CDR2 FYNNEI. This CDR3 spans 13 amino acids. V was trimmed by 4 bases and J by 11 bases, leaving 15 bases between them. CDR3 nucleotide sequence: TGTGCCAGCAGTGTGTATAAGCGAGTCGCCATATATTTT. Translating gives CASSVYKRVAIYF.

This clonotype has more than one count but fewer than ten. The chain carries TRBV10-3 and TRBJ1-1; TRBD1 agrees at 10 bases. The CDR3 sequence is 15 residues long. Germline assignment: CDR1 ENHRY and CDR2 SYGVKD. With V trimmed by 6 bases and J by 7 bases, 11 bases remained unmatched. The CDR3 nucleotides are TGTGCCATCAGGACAACCGGGACAGGGGAACTTGAAGCTTTCTTT. It yields the protein CAIRTTGTGELEAFF.